This T cell receptor (beta chain) was recovered during a study of regulatory T cells in long-lasting Graves disease (dated by TCRdb to about 2021). With regard to the full study: To count as having persistent Graves' disease, a patient had to have received antithyroid drug treatment for over 5 years with TSH receptor autoantibodies remaining persistently positive. Persistent Graves' disease patients in the clinical cohort had taken antithyroid drugs for roughly ten years on average. The study took place in China and was registered as a clinical trial. A total of some 33 samples were covered by TCR sequencing, comprising approximately 13 persistent and around 20 newly diagnosed Graves' disease patients. Persistent Graves' disease patients were compared with newly diagnosed Graves' disease patients by peripheral blood TCR sequencing and RNA sequencing.

Broad study findings and their caveats: Because the primary lesion, thyroid tissue, could not be accessed, the study looked at peripheral blood alone. Only the TCR beta chain was sequenced and analyzed. The authors noted that the small sample size was a limitation that may lower accuracy. More public clonotypes were shared among persistent patients (under 3,000) than among newly diagnosed patients (more than 950). Compared with newly diagnosed patients, patients with persistent Graves' disease had lower TCR Shannon entropy and fewer highly expanded clones, which suggests clonal expansion.

The time point tag for this specimen amounts to: persistent/refractory GD, antithyroid drugs over 5 years with positive TRAb. For both TCR sequencing and RNA sequencing, RNA was extracted from PBMCs using TRIzol. Graves' disease was diagnosed according to American Thyroid Association guidelines. The patients came from an endocrinology department in Xi'an, China. Each patient gave 9 to 10 milliliters of peripheral blood, collected in an EDTA anticoagulant tube. Ficoll Paque Plus density gradient separation was used to isolate PBMCs, and no further T cell sorting was done. An Agilent 2100 Bioanalyzer and agarose gel were used to check RNA quality, and a NanoDrop 2000 was used to measure RNA concentration. Library preparation used multiplex PCR. Sequencing relied on an Illumina HiSeq 4000. TCR beta libraries were built with iRepertoire HTBI primers and Arm-PCR amplification of CDR3 regions. Gel purification was performed on PCR products prior to sequencing. Concerning the study's data processing: A total of roughly 67 TRBV and 14 TRBJ segments were identified across samples and were used for gene usage analysis of CDR3 amino acid clonotypes. COPE and FqMerger were used to merge filtered high-quality paired reads into contigs. BLAST was used to align contigs to IMGT TRBV, TRBD and TRBJ reference genes, and CDR3 was defined according to IMGT. Clonotypes above 0.1% frequency were classified as highly expanded clones. Repertoire diversity was measured by Shannon entropy, and V-J evenness by the Gini coefficient. Public clonotypes were defined as clonotypes shared by more than one individual. TCRdb trimmed the raw reads at Q25, called clones with MiXCR and kept productive beta chains. Entries that share a CDR3 protein sequence are merged under the most common genes and DNA. V and J calls and clone size were set by TCRdb, not the authors. The table for this sample lists roughly 450,000 distinct CDR3 sequences; less than 25% of them were counted only once. Of the sample, 6.5% to 8% is held by the ten largest clones.

Turning to this clonotype: Its specific antigen is unknown. No per-base quality is available; no much larger clone lies one base away.

The sequence came from a female donor with Graves disease. Sequencing was performed on peripheral blood mononuclear cells (PBMCs), taken when the disease was refractory, from a patient treated with antithyroid drugs.

The nucleotides are TGTGCCAGCAGCTTCGCAGGGGGTGATTTCGACACCGGGGAGCTGTTTTTT. The translation is CASSFAGGDFDTGELFF. Recombination connected TRBV12-3 or TRBV12-4 to TRBJ2-2; the central 7 bases match TRBD1. CDR3 length: 17 amino acids, cysteine to phenylalanine. Solely the CDR3 DNA is kept, with 51 bases framed from the first base. Unmatched junction bases come to 13, with V trimmed by 6 bases and J by 3 bases.